This T cell receptor beta chain was captured by sequencing in a study of blood T cell repertoires in COVID-19. The V and J ends lost 5 bases and 9 bases respectively, with 14 bases between them. This CDR3 spans 13 amino acids. Germline V gene data show CDR1 as SEHNR and CDR2 as FQNEAQ (reference sequence). Authors' analysis steps: Amplified reference gene primers provided the basis for estimating nucleated cell counts. Clones were read by immunoSEQ multiplex PCR, and TCRdb kept only the in-frame ones, dropping some. V, J and clone size are those of that table, while D and trimming were read from the DNA. The profile shows about 130,000 clones, 75% to 90% of them singletons.

The J gene is TRBJ2-1, the V gene TRBV7-9; D may be TRBD1 (7 bases). The receptor was isolated from a woman between 50 and 59 years old who had recovered from COVID-19. The specimen sequenced was PBMCs or T cells enriched from blood (not recorded which). CDR3: CASSGGTVGEQFF. The CDR3 DNA follows: TGTGCCAGCAGCGGGGGGACAGTCGGTGAGCAGTTCTTC. The variable domain in full, completed from reference TRBV7-9 and TRBJ2-1, reads DTGVSQNPRHKITKRGQNVTFRCDPISEHNRLYWYRQTLGQGPEFLTYFQNEAQLEKSRLLSDRFSAERPKGSFSTLEIQRTEQGDSAMYLCASSGGTVGEQFFGPGTRLTVL.